This section outlines one T cell receptor beta chain sequence together with its context. This CDR3 is built from 17 residues. V dropped 0 bases and J dropped 1 base, with 15 bases sitting between them. Germline values: CDR1 SGHNT, CDR2 YYREEE (reference sequence). This entry comes from a study of blood T cell repertoires in COVID-19. Study-level background: Donors in the United States, Italy and Spain gave samples during acute or convalescent COVID-19. In each case, the material was cDNA or gDNA derived from T cells, B-cell-depleted T cells, or PBMCs.

Authors' processing steps: Reference gene primer amplification yielded estimated nucleated cell counts. Sequencing used immunoSEQ multiplex PCR; TCRdb keeps in-frame clones, though not all of them. V and J calls plus clone size are reproduced from that table; the DNA served to infer D and trimming. The table lists under 300,000 clones, more than 75% of them singletons. This chain joins TRBV5-4 and TRBJ2-3; D might be TRBD2 (7 bases). Sequencing was carried out using peripheral blood. The TCR originated in a woman aged 55-70 years with active or convalescent COVID-19. Here the CDR3 reads CASSLAGRGGGTDTQYF. The CDR3 region has the DNA TGTGCCAGCAGCTTGGCGGGGCGCGGGGGCGGCACAGATACGCAGTATTTT.